A selection of T cell receptor beta chains follows, all from one sample in a study of cytomegalovirus exposure and HLA in healthy donors. TCRdb's table, derived via immunoSEQ multiplex PCR, lists solely in-frame clones and lacks some. The sample lists 70,000 to 95,000 clones, around 80% occurring once. The sample consisted of PBMCs. The receptors were gathered from a man aged 18 to 35 in good health and CMV-seronegative. The CDR3 runs from the conserved cysteine through the conserved F or W. D genes are given only for firm matches. Only part of the rows carry a size: once, few, many, or a class if the clone is expanded.

TRBJ2-3 . 15 . TRBV7-8 CASSLIRQSTDTQYF TGTGCCAGCAGCCTAATTCGACAGTCCACAGATACGCAGTATTTT
TRBJ2-6 . 14 . TRBV19 CASSGGSGANVLTF TGTGCCAGTAGTGGGGGGTCCGGGGCCAACGTCCTGACTTTC
TRBJ2-1 . 12 . TRBV6-1 CASRQGYNEQFF TGTGCCAGCAGGCAGGGGTACAATGAGCAGTTCTTC
TRBJ2-6 . 17 . TRBV7-9 CASSLVGETTGANVLTF TGTGCCAGCAGCTTAGTGGGAGAGACGACTGGGGCCAACGTCCTGACTTTC
TRBJ1-1 . 15 . TRBV6-1 CASSDWGLSDTEAFF TGTGCCAGCAGTGACTGGGGCCTTTCAGACACTGAAGCTTTCTTT
TRBJ1-1 TRBD1 14 . TRBV6-5 CASSYSTGSTEAFF TGTGCCAGCAGTTACTCGACAGGGTCCACTGAAGCTTTCTTT
TRBJ1-2 TRBD1 15 . TRBV6-1 CASSLPRDRAYGYTF TGTGCCAGCAGTCTTCCCCGGGACAGAGCCTATGGCTACACCTTC
TRBJ2-1 . 16 . TRBV7-2 CASSLHSDSPYNEQFF TGTGCCAGCAGCTTACATTCGGACTCGCCTTACAATGAGCAGTTCTTC
TRBJ2-2 TRBD2 18 once TRBV7-9 CSSSLAWTSGAGTGELFF TGTTCCAGCAGCTTAGCGTGGACTAGCGGGGCAGGAACCGGGGAGCTGTTTTTT
TRBJ1-6 . 15 . TRBV7-9 CSSSPDRIYNSPLHF TGTTCCAGCAGCCCCGACAGGATCTATAATTCACCCCTCCACTTT
TRBJ2-3 . 12 . TRBV5-1 CASRRDTDTQYF TGCGCCAGCAGAAGAGACACAGATACGCAGTATTTT
TRBJ2-3 . 15 . TRBV5-1 CASRTRSDYTDTQYF TGCGCCAGCAGGACCCGGAGCGATTACACAGATACGCAGTATTTT
TRBJ1-2 . 15 once TRBV4-2 CASSQDRQVFEGYTF TGTGCCAGCAGCCAAGATCGGCAGGTGTTTGAAGGCTACACCTTC
TRBJ1-3 TRBD1 17 . TRBV6-1 CASSGATGGAGGNTIYF TGTGCCAGCAGTGGAGCAACAGGGGGCGCGGGTGGAAACACCATATATTTT
TRBJ2-1 . 13 . TRBV7-8 CASSLAVDYEQFF TGTGCCAGCAGCTTAGCGGTGGACTACGAGCAGTTCTTC
TRBJ1-6 TRBD1 15 . TRBV4-1 CASSQGTGAYSPLHF TGCGCCAGCAGCCAAGGGACAGGGGCCTATTCACCCCTCCACTTT
TRBJ2-7 TRBD2 16 once TRBV5-4 CASSSLAGGRSYEQYF TGTGCCAGCAGCTCCCTAGCGGGGGGGCGGTCCTACGAGCAGTACTTC
TRBJ1-6 TRBD1 16 few TRBV7-9 CASSQQGALLNSPLHF TGTGCCAGCAGCCAACAGGGGGCCCTTCTAAATTCACCCCTCCACTTT
TRBJ2-5 TRBD1 14 . TRBV5-5 CASSLSTGRETQYF TGTGCCAGCAGCCTTTCGACAGGGAGAGAGACCCAGTACTTC
TRBJ2-3 TRBD2 19 . TRBV7-9 CASSSAGVAGGLVADTQYF TGTGCCAGCAGCTCAGCTGGGGTAGCGGGGGGGCTGGTGGCAGATACGCAGTATTTT
TRBJ2-2 TRBD1 16 once TRBV5-1 CASSMGQGASTGELFF TGCGCCAGCAGCATGGGACAGGGGGCGAGCACCGGGGAGCTGTTTTTT
TRBJ2-3 TRBD2 17 . TRBV5-1 CASSRGIAGGPADTQYF TGCGCCAGCAGCCGGGGGATAGCGGGGGGGCCGGCAGATACGCAGTATTTT
TRBJ2-1 TRBD1 14 . TRBV18 CASSLYRTGSEQFF TGTGCCAGCTCACTCTATAGGACAGGGAGTGAGCAGTTCTTC
TRBJ1-3 . 17 . TRBV7-8 CASSLGQGSRSGNTIYF TGTGCCAGCAGCTTAGGACAAGGCTCCCGCTCTGGAAACACCATATATTTT
TRBJ2-5 TRBD2 14 . TRBV2 CASSEAGLGETQYF TGTGCCAGCAGTGAAGCTGGACTAGGAGAGACCCAGTACTTC
TRBJ2-6 TRBD1 15 . TRBV5-1 CASSVGGPGANVLTF TGCGCCAGCAGTGTAGGGGGCCCTGGGGCCAACGTCCTGACTTTC
TRBJ2-3 . 13 . TRBV19 CASMTGPADTQYF TGTGCCAGTATGACAGGTCCCGCGGATACGCAGTATTTT
TRBJ1-6 . 14 . TRBV18 CASSPQGDNSPLHF TGTGCCAGCTCACCACAGGGAGACAATTCACCCCTCCACTTT
TRBJ2-7 TRBD2 16 . TRBV28 CASSSILAGGPYEQYF TGTGCCAGCAGTTCCATTCTAGCGGGGGGCCCCTACGAGCAGTACTTC
TRBJ2-7 TRBD2 15 . TRBV19 CASSLLAGGTYEQYF TGTGCCAGTAGCCTCCTAGCGGGGGGGACCTACGAGCAGTACTTC
TRBJ1-3 TRBD1 15 . TRBV30 CAWYQQGFLGNTIYF TGTGCCTGGTATCAACAGGGGTTTCTTGGAAACACCATATATTTT
TRBJ2-7 TRBD2 15 . TRBV29-1 CSVKTRSGGLYEQYF TGCAGCGTTAAAACCCGTAGCGGGGGCCTCTACGAGCAGTACTTC
TRBJ1-3 TRBD1 16 . TRBV11-2 CASSPRGVLSGNTIYF TGTGCCAGCAGCCCCAGGGGGGTACTCTCTGGAAACACCATATATTTT
TRBJ2-5 . 13 . TRBV7-3 CASSLHAQETQYF TGTGCCAGCAGCTTACACGCGCAAGAGACCCAGTACTTC
TRBJ1-2 . 15 few TRBV19 CASSIAAEANYGYTF TGTGCCAGTAGTATTGCAGCGGAGGCTAACTATGGCTACACCTTC
TRBJ2-1 TRBD2 10 . TRBV7-9 CASRGEEQFF TGTGCCAGCCGGGGGGAAGAGCAGTTCTTC
TRBJ2-7 TRBD2 17 . TRBV11-2 CASSRGVAGVFTYEQYF TGTGCCAGCAGCCGTGGGGTAGCGGGGGTATTCACCTACGAGCAGTACTTC
TRBJ1-2 TRBD1 13 . TRBV5-4 CASSPGGGDGYTF TGTGCCAGCAGTCCAGGGGGCGGGGATGGCTACACCTTC
TRBJ1-2 TRBD1 16 . TRBV7-6 CASSSSSPGTGKGYTF TGTGCCAGCAGCTCCAGTAGTCCCGGGACAGGGAAAGGCTACACCTTC
TRBJ2-7 TRBD2 16 . TRBV4-1 CASSQDRDGGAYEQYF TGCGCCAGCAGCCAAGACAGGGACGGGGGGGCCTACGAGCAGTACTTC
TRBJ1-1 TRBD1 14 . TRBV6-5 CASSAPGGYGMAFF TGTGCCAGCAGTGCCCCAGGGGGATACGGCATGGCTTTCTTT
TRBJ1-4 . 17 . TRBV7-8 CASSFGQTLGTNEKLFF TGTGCCAGCAGCTTTGGGCAAACTCTCGGAACTAATGAAAAACTGTTTTTT
TRBJ1-5 TRBD1 14 . TRBV10-2 CASRGTDINQPQHF TGCGCCAGCAGAGGGACAGACATCAATCAGCCCCAGCATTTT
TRBJ2-5 . 14 . TRBV19 CASSMLAGQETQYF TGTGCCAGTAGTATGCTTGCGGGACAAGAGACCCAGTACTTC
TRBJ2-1 . 14 few TRBV6-6 CASSPPSSYNEQFF TGTGCCAGCAGCCCCCCGAGCTCCTACAATGAGCAGTTCTTC
TRBJ2-1 TRBD1 15 . TRBV6-5 CASSPDRGDYNEQFF TGTGCCAGCAGTCCCGACAGGGGGGACTACAATGAGCAGTTCTTC
TRBJ2-3 . 16 few TRBV5-4 CASSSPTSSGADTQYF TGTGCCAGCAGCTCTCCAACTAGCTCCGGGGCAGATACGCAGTATTTT
TRBJ2-3 TRBD1 16 few TRBV2 CASSDRDRSFTDTQYF TGTGCCAGCAGTGACCGGGACAGATCATTCACAGATACGCAGTATTTT
TRBJ2-6 TRBD2 18 . TRBV19 CASSIGPQRGLWANVLTF TGTGCCAGTAGTATAGGTCCGCAGCGGGGTCTCTGGGCCAACGTCCTGACTTTC
TRBJ1-4 . 15 . TRBV9 CASSPWTQSNEKLFF TGTGCCAGCAGCCCATGGACACAATCAAATGAAAAACTGTTTTTT
TRBJ2-3 TRBD2 17 . TRBV11-2 CASSLGLAGGITDTQYF TGTGCCAGCAGCTTAGGACTAGCGGGGGGCATCACAGATACGCAGTATTTT
TRBJ1-3 . 14 once TRBV5-6 CASRDRGSGNTIYF TGTGCCAGCAGGGATAGGGGCTCTGGAAACACCATATATTTT
TRBJ1-2 . 14 . TRBV5-1 CASSAKTAAHGYTF TGCGCCAGCAGCGCAAAAACAGCGGCCCATGGCTACACCTTC
TRBJ1-1 . 16 . TRBV6-5 CASSYLRGSGDTEAFF TGTGCCAGCAGTTACCTAAGGGGAAGTGGGGACACTGAAGCTTTCTTT
TRBJ1-1 . 13 . TRBV5-6 CASSQTGNTEAFF TGTGCCAGCAGCCAAACAGGGAACACTGAAGCTTTCTTT
TRBJ2-7 . 11 . TRBV27 CASGISYEQYF TGTGCTTCGGGGATCTCCTACGAGCAGTACTTC
TRBJ1-6 . 15 . TRBV11-1 CASSLDGHHNSPLHF TGTGCCAGCAGCTTAGACGGACACCATAATTCACCCCTCCACTTT
TRBJ1-1 . 15 . TRBV6-5 CASSYLSRGSTEAFF TGTGCCAGCAGTTACCTCTCCCGGGGGTCCACTGAAGCTTTCTTT
TRBJ2-7 . 14 . TRBV6-5 CASYSDTGGYEQYF TGTGCCAGCTACTCCGACACCGGTGGCTACGAGCAGTACTTC
TRBJ1-1 . 14 . TRBV13 CASNKQGANTEAFF TGTGCCAGCAACAAGCAAGGGGCGAACACTGAAGCTTTCTTT